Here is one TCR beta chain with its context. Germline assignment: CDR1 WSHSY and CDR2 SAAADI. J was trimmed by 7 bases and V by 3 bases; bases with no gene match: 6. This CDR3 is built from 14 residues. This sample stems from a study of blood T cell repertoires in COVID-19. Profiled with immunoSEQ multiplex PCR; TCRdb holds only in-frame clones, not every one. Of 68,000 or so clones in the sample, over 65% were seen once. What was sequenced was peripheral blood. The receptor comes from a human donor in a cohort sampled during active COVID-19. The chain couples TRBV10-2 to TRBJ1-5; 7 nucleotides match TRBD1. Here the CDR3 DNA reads TGCGCCAGCAGTGAACAGGGGCCGGGGCAGCCCCAGCATTTT. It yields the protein CASSEQGPGQPQHF.